The 24 T cell receptor beta chains reported below all come from one sample, sequenced in a study of cytomegalovirus exposure and HLA in healthy donors. Only in-frame clones appear in the TCRdb table, and some are missing; sequencing was by immunoSEQ multiplex PCR. There are around 300,000 clones in the sample; roughly 86% occur only once, and around 0.88% lies in the top ten. The sequenced material came from PBMCs. The receptors originated from a man younger than 40 in good health and CMV-seronegative.

This sequence joins TRBV5-1 and TRBJ2-3; 7 nucleotides align to TRBD1. This CDR3 has 14 amino acids. Germline CDR1 is SGHRS and CDR2 is YFSETQ. J lost 2 bases, V lost 4 bases, and 4 bases had no gene match. The CDR3 nucleotides read TGCGCCAGCAGCCGGGACAGTTACACAGATACGCAGTATTTT. Translated: CASSRDSYTDTQYF.

The rearrangement uses TRBV7-2 and TRBJ2-7, with 7 bases lining up with TRBD1. V lost 5 bases and J lost 2; bases outside the gene matches: 9. This CDR3 has 15 amino acids. Germline V gives CDR1 SGHTA, CDR2 FQGNSA. CDR3 in DNA: TGTGCCAGCAGCCCCGGGACAGACCTCACCTACGAGCAGTACTTC. Translation: CASSPGTDLTYEQYF.

The chain recombines TRBV18 with TRBJ2-5, with unresolved D. The CDR3 is 15 residues long. V lost 2 bases to trimming and J lost 5 bases, with 15 bases between them. CDR1 is KGHSH and CDR2 is LQKENI in the germline V gene. CDR3 DNA: TGTGCCAGCTCACCATCGGGTCCTTTGAGGGAGACCCAGTACTTC. Translation gives CASSPSGPLRETQYF.

V usage is TRBV9 and J usage is TRBJ2-3, with unresolved D. From germline, CDR1 is SGDLS and CDR2 YYNGEE. The CDR3 covers 16 residues. Trimming pared 3 bases from V and 0 bases from J, leaving 14 bases between. The CDR3 coding sequence is TGTGCCAGCAGCGCCCACCTAGACCTTAGCACAGATACGCAGTATTTT. As protein: CASSAHLDLSTDTQYF.

V is TRBV5-6 and J is TRBJ1-5; no reliable D call. Germline V CDR1 and CDR2: SGHDT, YYEEEE. This CDR3 has 14 residues. The germline V and J ends were trimmed by 1 base and 6 bases, with 11 bases remaining between them. CDR3 amino acids: CASSLRGFGQPQHF. The CDR3 bases are TGTGCCAGCAGCTTGAGAGGGTTCGGTCAGCCCCAGCATTTT.

The chain combines TRBV5-4 with TRBJ2-7, with D tentatively TRBD1 (5 bases). The germline V gene has CDR1 SGHNT and CDR2 YYREEE (reference sequence). The ends were cut back, 4 bases at V and 3 bases at J, with 20 bases in the middle. This CDR3 contains 16 residues. The CDR3 DNA follows: TGTGCCAGCAGCCTGGGGTCAGGGTTAAGTCACTACGAGCAGTACTTC. Translation gives CASSLGSGLSHYEQYF.

Remarks on this clone: Different DNA sequences within this sample yield the same CDR3. The rearrangement uses TRBV7-2 and TRBJ2-3; 9 nucleotides align to TRBD2. The germline gives CDR1 SGHTA, CDR2 FQGNSA. CDR3 length: 16 residues. V shed 6 bases, J shed 1 base, and the junction held 8 bases outside the gene matches. The CDR3, as DNA: TGTGCCAGCAGTCTAGGTGCTAGCGGGGGCACAGATACGCAGTATTTT. Translation: CASSLGASGGTDTQYF.

The chain carries TRBV7-8 and TRBJ1-3; a weak D match, TRBD1 (6 bases). This CDR3 comprises 16 residues. Trimming removed 1 base from V and 3 bases from J, with 13 bases in between. Germline CDR1 reads SGHVS; CDR2 reads FQNEAQ. The CDR3 coding sequence is TGTGCCAGCAGCTTAGTCAGGGGATTTTTTGGAAACACCATATATTTT. This translates into CASSLVRGFFGNTIYF.

CDR3 in amino acids: CASSLYSGFFSYEQYF. CDR3 nucleotide sequence: TGTGCCAGCAGCTTATATTCGGGTTTTTTCTCCTACGAGCAGTACTTC. This chain uses TRBV7-9 with TRBJ2-7; D unresolved. In germline, CDR1 is SEHNR, CDR2 FQNEAQ (reference sequence). The ends were cut back, 2 bases at V and 0 bases at J, with 14 bases in the middle. The CDR3 loop spans 16 amino acids.

This chain uses TRBV30 with TRBJ2-5; 8 bases fit TRBD1. Germline V lookup: CDR1 GTSNPN, CDR2 SVGIG (reference sequence). V gave up 5 bases and J gave up 5 bases; unmatched junction bases: 10. The CDR3 contains 14 residues. The CDR3 DNA reads as TGTGCCTGGGGAACCGGGACAGGCGGCGAGACCCAGTACTTC. This encodes CAWGTGTGGETQYF. The complete variable domain, with remaining parts taken from reference TRBV30 and TRBJ2-5, reads SQTIHQWPATLVQPVGSPLSLECTVEGTSNPNLYWYRQAAGRGLQLLFYSVGIGQISSEVPQNLSASRPQDRQFILSSKKLLLSDSGFYLCAWGTGTGGETQYFGPGTRLLVL.

CDR3 amino acids: CATSSLREDTEAFF. The CDR3, as DNA: TGTGCCACCAGCAGCCTGCGGGAGGACACTGAAGCTTTCTTT. The J gene is TRBJ1-1, the V gene TRBV15; D unresolved. Germline assignment: CDR1 LNHNV and CDR2 YYDKDF (reference sequence). Between the trimmed V and J ends, which lost 3 bases and 3 bases, there was a span of 11 bases. This CDR3 has 14 residues.

The chain joins TRBV25-1 to TRBJ1-6; maybe TRBD1 (5 bases). This CDR3 comprises 13 residues. The V and J ends lost 8 bases and 10 bases respectively, with 15 bases between them. Per the germline V gene, CDR1 is MGHDK and CDR2 is SYGVNS. DNA for the CDR3: TGTGCCAGCGGAAATCCGGGACTATCACCCCTCCACTTT. Translated, it gives CASGNPGLSPLHF.

The chain links TRBV9 to TRBJ2-2; 8 nucleotides match TRBD2. The CDR3 has 15 amino acids. Unmatched junction bases numbered 3, after V lost 4 bases and J lost 1 base. Germline V lookup: CDR1 SGDLS, CDR2 YYNGEE. The CDR3 spells CASSISGRNTGELFF. Here the CDR3 DNA reads TGTGCCAGCAGCATCAGCGGGAGGAACACCGGGGAGCTGTTTTTT.

J is TRBJ2-1 and V is TRBV4-1; 13 bases match TRBD2. This CDR3 has 16 residues. CDR1 is MGHRA, CDR2 YSYEKL, per germline. Germline trimming cut 1 base from V and 5 bases from J; bases unmatched to any gene: 2. CDR3 residues: CASSQGTSGGDNEQFF. The CDR3, as DNA: TGCGCCAGCAGCCAAGGAACTAGCGGGGGGGACAATGAGCAGTTCTTC.

The V and J genes are TRBV19 and TRBJ1-1, with D uncertain. Trimming took 5 bases from V and 0 from J, leaving 10 bases between them. Germline CDR1 is LNHDA and CDR2 is SQIVND (reference sequence). The CDR3 contains 14 residues. DNA of the CDR3: TGTGCCAGTAGTTCCTCACATCTGAACACTGAAGCTTTCTTT. It codes for CASSSSHLNTEAFF.

The chain recombines TRBV29-1 with TRBJ2-5; D not resolved. V lost 2 bases and J lost 2, with 9 bases in between. Germline V CDR1 and CDR2: SQVTM, ANQGSEA. This CDR3 has 13 amino acids. The CDR3 spells CSVERWRQETQYF. DNA for the CDR3: TGCAGCGTTGAAAGGTGGCGGCAAGAGACCCAGTACTTC. Full variable domain (outside the CDR3, taken from reference TRBV29-1 and TRBJ2-5): SAVISQKPSRDICQRGTSLTIQCQVDSQVTMMFWYRQQPGQSLTLIATANQGSEATYESGFVIDKFPISRPNLTFSTLTVSNMSPEDSSIYLCSVERWRQETQYFGPGTRLLVL.

The chain recombines TRBV5-5 with TRBJ1-6; 8 bases are shared with TRBD1. The trim removed 1 base at V and 5 bases at J, leaving 2 bases unmatched. Per germline, CDR1 SGHKS and CDR2 YYEKEE (reference sequence). The CDR3 is 15 residues long. CDR3 DNA sequence: TGTGCCAGCAGCTTGCAGGGGGCGAATAATTCACCCCTCCACTTT. Amino acid sequence: CASSLQGANNSPLHF.

Details on this clone: The same CDR3 also results from other DNA sequences found in this sample. The chain is built from TRBV18 and TRBJ1-1; no reliable D call. The CDR3 loop spans 13 amino acids. The V end lost 2 bases, the J end lost 1 base, and 5 bases lay between the germline ends. Germline loops: CDR1 KGHSH, CDR2 LQKENI. CDR3 residues: CASSPGQNTEAFF. DNA of the CDR3: TGTGCCAGCTCACCAGGGCAGAACACTGAAGCTTTCTTT. Looking up the rest from reference TRBV18 and TRBJ1-1 gives the full variable domain: NAGVMQNPRHLVRRRGQEARLRCSPMKGHSHVYWYRQLPEEGLKFMVYLQKENIIDESGMPKERFSAEFPKEGPSILRIQQVVRGDSAAYFCASSPGQNTEAFFGQGTRLTVV.

The chain recombines TRBV25-1 with TRBJ2-2; D might be TRBD1 (6 bases). Trimming left V 3 bases short and J 4 bases short, with 18 bases between. The CDR3 sequence is 17 residues long. Germline V gives CDR1 MGHDK, CDR2 SYGVNS. The CDR3: CASSDRTGTKGTGELFF. CDR3 sequence (DNA): TGTGCCAGCAGTGACCGTACCGGGACAAAAGGCACCGGGGAGCTGTTTTTT.

The gene calls are TRBV2 and TRBJ1-1; D not resolved. In germline, CDR1 is SNHLY, CDR2 FYNNEI. Trimming removed 1 base from V and 0 bases from J, with 12 bases in between. The CDR3 runs to 16 residues. The CDR3 region has the DNA TGTGCCAGCAGTGAAGGAGGGCCTTCCATGAACACTGAAGCTTTCTTT. Translating gives CASSEGGPSMNTEAFF.

There are a few counts of this clone. The rearrangement links TRBV7-9 to TRBJ2-7; D uncertain. This CDR3 is 13 amino acids long. Germline assignment: CDR1 SEHNR and CDR2 FQNEAQ (reference sequence). Deletions cut 6 bases from V and 2 bases from J, with 11 bases between. The CDR3 coding sequence is TGTGCCAGCAGTCTGCCTAGTACCTACGAGCAGTACTTC. Translation gives CASSLPSTYEQYF.

The chain links TRBV5-1 to TRBJ2-2, with TRBD1 matching 10 bases. V lost 4 bases to trimming and J lost 6 bases; unmatched junction nucleotides: 6. The CDR3 has 15 amino acids. CDR1 SGHRS and CDR2 YFSETQ come from the germline V gene. The CDR3 DNA reads TGCGCCAGCAGCCCCGGGGACAGGGGTTCCGGGGAGCTGTTTTTT. Translating gives CASSPGDRGSGELFF.

The J gene is TRBJ1-4, the V gene TRBV19; 7 positions agree with TRBD1. Losses at the gene ends were 5 bases for V and 8 bases for J; bases not matched to a gene: 5. Per the germline V gene, CDR1 is LNHDA and CDR2 is SQIVND (reference sequence). The CDR3 spans 13 residues. DNA of the CDR3: TGTGCCAGTAGTGTTGTCAGGGGGGAAAAACTGTTTTTT. Protein: CASSVVRGEKLFF.

The genes are TRBV5-1 and TRBJ2-3, with 9 bases matching TRBD1. CDR1 and CDR2 from the germline V gene are SGHRS and YFSETQ. CDR3 size: 15 residues. The trim removed 5 bases at V and 0 bases at J, leaving 4 bases unmatched. DNA of the CDR3: TGCGCCAGCAGGCACAGGGGGCAGAGCACAGATACGCAGTATTTT. Protein: CASRHRGQSTDTQYF.